This T cell receptor (beta chain) was identified during a study of blood T cell repertoires in COVID-19. Study-level information: Italy, Spain and the United States were the sources of the convalescent and acute COVID-19 samples. In each case, the material was cDNA or gDNA derived from T cells, B-cell-depleted T cells, or PBMCs.

Per the authors' pipeline: Amplification with reference gene primers provided the estimates of nucleated cell counts. Profiled with immunoSEQ multiplex PCR; TCRdb holds only in-frame clones, not every one. Clonal size and the V and J genes are those of that table, whereas D and trimming came from the DNA. The table lists some 110,000 clones, about 85% of them singletons. Deletions cut 0 bases from V and 1 base from J, with 8 bases between. From germline, CDR1 is SGHNT and CDR2 YENEEA. There are 15 residues in the CDR3. This receptor was identified in a man aged 50 to 60 with acute or convalescent COVID-19. This chain links TRBV11-3 with TRBJ2-3; D is uncertain. Sequenced input: peripheral blood. The chain's CDR3 is CASSLEDTRTDTQYF. The CDR3 bases are TGTGCCAGCAGCTTAGAAGACACCCGCACAGATACGCAGTATTTT.